These 30 T cell receptor beta chains were all obtained from the same sample, sequenced in a study of OX40 agonist ivuxolimab in advanced cancers. Generated by immunoSEQ multiplex PCR, the TCRdb table keeps only in-frame clones and is missing some. This sample yields some 150,000 clones, of which roughly nine tenths are seen a single time; less than 1.1% belongs to the top ten. This specimen was CD4+ or CD8+ T cells sorted from blood, taken in a trial of the OX40 agonist ivuxolimab. These receptor sequences come from an adult with an advanced solid tumor such as melanoma, head and neck, liver or kidney cancer.

J is TRBJ2-7 and V is TRBV11-2; the match to TRBD2 covers 7 bases. The trim removed 0 bases at V and 6 bases at J, leaving 8 bases unmatched. Germline V lookup: CDR1 SGHAT, CDR2 FQNNGV. The CDR3 has 15 amino acids. CDR3 sequence: CASSLDGGRASEQYF. The DNA for the CDR3 is TGTGCCAGCAGCTTAGATGGGGGGAGGGCCTCCGAGCAGTACTTC.

This clone appeared once. The J gene is TRBJ2-7, the V gene TRBV10-3, with a tentative D call TRBD2 (6 bases). CDR3 length: 16 amino acids. The germline V and J ends were trimmed by 0 bases and 0 bases, with 12 bases remaining between them. Germline CDR1 reads ENHRY; CDR2 reads SYGVKD. This CDR3 is CAISESITSPSYEQYF. CDR3 nucleotide sequence: TGTGCCATCAGTGAGTCCATAACTAGCCCCTCCTACGAGCAGTACTTC.

The gene calls are TRBV4-3 and TRBJ2-3, with TRBD1 identical over 9 bases. V shed 4 bases and J 4 bases; nucleotides not matched to a gene: 3. The germline V gene has CDR1 LGHNA and CDR2 YSLEER. CDR3 length equals 14 residues. The CDR3 sequence is CASSPGQGPDTQYF. In nucleotides, the CDR3 is TGCGCCAGCAGCCCCGGACAGGGGCCAGATACGCAGTATTTT.

This chain joins TRBV9 and TRBJ2-2; perhaps TRBD2 as D (5 bases). This CDR3 spans 14 amino acids. V was trimmed by 2 bases and J by 3 bases, leaving 8 bases between them. Germline V gives CDR1 SGDLS, CDR2 YYNGEE. For the CDR3, the DNA is TGTGCCAGCAGCGTGAGCGGCCACACCGGGGAGCTGTTTTTT. Amino acids: CASSVSGHTGELFF.

This chain joins TRBV11-3 and TRBJ2-1, with D maybe TRBD2 (7 bases). This CDR3 is built from 13 residues. The V end was cut by 7 bases, the J end by 9 bases, with 16 bases between. Germline V gives CDR1 SGHNT, CDR2 YENEEA. CDR3 nucleotide sequence: TGTGCCAGCACCACCATCGCGGGGGCTGAGCAGTTCTTC. It specifies CASTTIAGAEQFF.

The chain combines TRBV5-1 with TRBJ2-3; 7 nucleotides match TRBD1. Trimming removed 2 bases from V and 2 bases from J; junction bases left unmatched: 2. This CDR3 has 14 residues. CDR1 and CDR2 from the germline V gene are SGHRS and YFSETQ. In DNA, the CDR3 is TGCGCCAGCAGCTTTGACAGGGTCACAGATACGCAGTATTTT. This sequence encodes CASSFDRVTDTQYF.

V and J are TRBV6-6 and TRBJ1-1; D perhaps matches TRBD1 (6 bases). Per the germline V gene, CDR1 is MNHNY and CDR2 is SVGAGI (reference sequence). V lost 6 bases, J lost 4 bases, and 9 bases lay in between. The CDR3 spans 12 residues. CDR3 sequence reads: CASSQGPTEAFF. The CDR3 DNA reads TGTGCCAGCAGCCAGGGGCCCACTGAAGCTTTCTTT.

V and J are TRBV30 and TRBJ2-3; TRBD2 might be the D (6 bases). Germline CDR1 and CDR2: GTSNPN and SVGIG (reference sequence). The ends were cut back, 3 bases at V and 2 bases at J, with 12 bases in the middle. This CDR3 is built from 14 residues. CDR3 in DNA: TGTGCCTGGAGCAGACTAGAAAACACAGATACGCAGTATTTT. Its protein product is CAWSRLENTDTQYF.

The chain joins TRBV7-2 to TRBJ2-4; TRBD1 agrees at 9 bases. CDR1 SGHTA and CDR2 FQGNSA come from the germline V gene. The CDR3 contains 16 residues. V shed 3 bases, J shed 4 bases, and the junction held 7 bases outside the gene matches. CDR3 loop: CASSFHRDRVKNIQYF. For the CDR3, the DNA is TGTGCCAGCAGCTTTCACCGGGACAGGGTAAAAAACATTCAGTACTTC.

V gene TRBV28 combines with J gene TRBJ2-3, with 8 positions matching TRBD2. The CDR3 is 14 amino acids. CDR1 is MDHEN and CDR2 is SYDVKM in the germline V gene. V shed 8 bases and J 0 bases; nucleotides not matched to a gene: 4. The CDR3 DNA reads TGTGCCAGCCAAACTAGCGGCAGCACAGATACGCAGTATTTT. Translating gives CASQTSGSTDTQYF.

The genes are TRBV25-1 and TRBJ2-1; TRBD1 matches at 7 bases. The CDR3 contains 15 residues. Germline V CDR1 and CDR2: MGHDK, SYGVNS. With V trimmed by 3 bases and J by 10 bases, 12 bases remained unmatched. The CDR3 protein is CASSEPGTAGSEQFF. DNA of the CDR3: TGTGCCAGCAGTGAGCCAGGGACAGCCGGGTCGGAGCAGTTCTTC.

The chain links TRBV28 to TRBJ2-3, with D possibly being TRBD1 (5 bases). The V gene's germline CDR1 is MDHEN and CDR2 SYDVKM. CDR3 length: 16 residues. Trimming cost V 3 bases and J 0 bases, with 13 bases left between them. The CDR3 sequence: CASSFRQGASTDTQYF. For the CDR3, the DNA is TGTGCCAGCAGTTTTCGGCAGGGCGCCAGCACAGATACGCAGTATTTT.

The CDR3 protein is CASSLGQGYEQYF. The CDR3 bases are TGTGCCAGCAGTTTAGGGCAGGGCTACGAGCAGTACTTC. The chain has TRBV28 and TRBJ2-7; possibly TRBD1 for D (5 bases). Trimming pared 2 bases from V and 3 bases from J, leaving 8 bases between. The germline V gene has CDR1 MDHEN and CDR2 SYDVKM. CDR3 length: 13 amino acids.

This chain links TRBV7-3 with TRBJ1-2; D ambiguous. Germline V lookup: CDR1 SGHTA, CDR2 FQGTGA. The CDR3 runs 14 residues. Trimming shortened V by 2 bases and J by 0 bases, and 7 bases separated the two germline ends. The CDR3 nucleotides are TGTGCCAGCAGCTTACACGGATCTAACTATGGCTACACCTTC. It codes for CASSLHGSNYGYTF.

The rearrangement uses TRBV18 and TRBJ1-1, with D perhaps matching TRBD1 (6 bases). The CDR3 loop spans 13 amino acids. The V end lost 3 bases, the J end lost 5 bases, and 10 bases lay between the germline ends. CDR1 is KGHSH, CDR2 LQKENI, per germline. CDR3 in DNA: TGTGCCAGCTCACCGATAACAGGGACTGAAGCTTTCTTT. This encodes CASSPITGTEAFF.

The chain couples TRBV18 to TRBJ2-7; 9 bases fit TRBD2. CDR1 is KGHSH, CDR2 LQKENI, per germline. V lost 3 bases to trimming and J lost 2 bases; unmatched junction nucleotides: 5. The CDR3 runs 15 residues. CDR3 in DNA: TGTGCCAGCTCACCCATTAGCGGGAGTCCCTACGAGCAGTACTTC. It is translated as CASSPISGSPYEQYF.

The chain combines TRBV6-5 with TRBJ1-5; D possibly corresponds to TRBD1 (5 bases). This CDR3 contains 14 residues. With 5 bases removed from V and 3 bases from J, the gap between germline ends came to 11 bases. The germline V gene has CDR1 MNHEY and CDR2 SVGAGI. The CDR3 sequence: CASSPGTHNQPQHF. The CDR3, as DNA: TGTGCCAGCAGTCCTGGGACCCACAATCAGCCCCAGCATTTT.

The chain carries TRBV4-1 and TRBJ2-3; D remains ambiguous. Germline CDR1 MGHRA, CDR2 YSYEKL. With 1 base removed from V and 1 base from J, the gap between germline ends came to 6 bases. CDR3 length: 14 amino acids. This CDR3 reads CASSQVPGTDTQYF. CDR3 sequence (DNA): TGCGCCAGCAGCCAAGTCCCGGGCACAGATACGCAGTATTTT.

This chain uses TRBV6-4 with TRBJ2-1, with D uncertain. The CDR3 contains 13 residues. The germline CDR1 and CDR2 sequences are MRHNA and SNTAGT. Trimming took off 2 bases at V and 9 bases at J, with 11 bases between the two ends. CDR3 coding DNA: TGTGCCAGCAGTGACCTACTCTCGGGTGAGCAGTTCTTC. Translating it yields CASSDLLSGEQFF.

The chain has TRBV7-2 and TRBJ2-7; 11 bases fit TRBD2. Trimming cost V 1 base and J 7 bases; bases outside gene matches: 6. The germline V gene has CDR1 SGHTA and CDR2 FQGNSA. The CDR3 contains 15 residues. CDR3 amino acids: CASSLGALAGGEQYF. The CDR3 region has the DNA TGTGCCAGCAGCTTAGGGGCCCTAGCGGGAGGAGAGCAGTACTTC.

The chain carries TRBV10-2 and TRBJ2-7, with D hard to call. The CDR3 sequence is 12 residues long. Trimming cost V 2 bases and J 7 bases, with 9 bases left between them. CDR1 and CDR2 (germline): WSHSY, SAAADI. DNA for the CDR3: TGCGCCAGCAGTGAGCAGGAAGTGGAGCAGTACTTC. Amino acids: CASSEQEVEQYF.

This sequence joins TRBV5-6 and TRBJ2-5, with TRBD2 identical over 14 bases. Germline values: CDR1 SGHDT, CDR2 YYEEEE. The CDR3 loop spans 15 amino acids. Unmatched junction bases numbered 10, after V lost 4 bases and J lost 11 bases. The DNA for the CDR3 is TGTGCCAGCAGCAGGGGACTAGCGGGAGTTGGGGAGCAGTACTTC. It encodes CASSRGLAGVGEQYF.

This chain connects TRBV6-5 to TRBJ2-1; the match to TRBD2 covers 12 bases. Looked up from germline, CDR1 is MNHEY and CDR2 is SVGAGI. V shed 6 bases and J 7 bases; nucleotides not matched to a gene: 4. The CDR3 totals 14 residues. CDR3 region: CASRRLAGGNEQFF. The CDR3 nucleotides are TGTGCCAGCAGACGTCTAGCGGGAGGGAATGAGCAGTTCTTC.

This clone was found once. The V and J genes are TRBV2 and TRBJ1-2, with TRBD1 matching 11 bases. Germline lookup yields CDR1 SNHLY and CDR2 FYNNEI. The V gene end was trimmed by 6 bases and the J gene end by 8 bases; junction bases not matched to a gene: 8. CDR3 length: 14 residues. DNA for the CDR3: TGTGCCAGCAGGCCGGGACAGGGGGTAGGAGGCTACACCTTC. It is translated as CASRPGQGVGGYTF. The full variable domain, completed using reference TRBV2 and TRBJ1-2, is EPEVTQTPSHQVTQMGQEVILRCVPISNHLYFYWYRQILGQKVEFLVSFYNNEISEKSEIFDDQFSVERPDGSNFTLKIRSTKLEDSAMYFCASRPGQGVGGYTFGSGTRLTVV.

The chain combines TRBV29-1 with TRBJ1-6, with 9 bases fitting TRBD1. The CDR3 covers 13 residues. Losses at the gene ends were 6 bases for V and 6 bases for J; bases not matched to a gene: 3. Germline V gene sequence: CDR1 SQVTM, CDR2 ANQGSEA. The CDR3 sequence: CSVPGQGNSPLHF. CDR3 bases: TGCAGCGTACCGGGACAGGGTAATTCACCCCTCCACTTT.

J is TRBJ2-2 and V is TRBV7-2; the match to TRBD2 covers 10 bases. Trimming cost V 2 bases and J 3 bases; bases outside gene matches: 3. CDR1 is SGHTA and CDR2 is FQGNSA in the germline V gene. The CDR3 runs to 16 residues. The CDR3 coding sequence is TGTGCCAGCAGCTTATGGACTAGCGGCCACACCGGGGAGCTGTTTTTT. It codes for CASSLWTSGHTGELFF.

This chain links TRBV11-2 with TRBJ1-5; TRBD1 is a possible D gene (5 bases). The V end lost 0 bases, the J end lost 3 bases, and 21 bases lay between the germline ends. The CDR3 has 19 residues. The germline gives CDR1 SGHAT, CDR2 FQNNGV. The CDR3 DNA follows: TGTGCCAGCAGCTTAGATACCATGGGAGGACACCAAAACAATCAGCCCCAGCATTTT. Encoded protein: CASSLDTMGGHQNNQPQHF.

This clone was recorded a few times. The rearrangement uses TRBV2 and TRBJ1-5; unclear D gene. Germline V gives CDR1 SNHLY, CDR2 FYNNEI. This CDR3 is built from 15 residues. Deletions cut 4 bases from V and 4 bases from J, with 14 bases between. The CDR3 here is CASSVQSMGNQPQHF. Written as DNA, the CDR3 is TGTGCCAGCAGTGTTCAGAGTATGGGAAATCAGCCCCAGCATTTT.

CDR3 DNA sequence: TGTGCCAGCAGCTCTCAGGCCGGGGGGCCCCAGCATTTT. Translation: CASSSQAGGPQHF. The rearrangement links TRBV7-3 to TRBJ1-5, with TRBD1 as a possible D gene (5 bases). Germline loops: CDR1 SGHTA, CDR2 FQGTGA. Trimming removed 4 bases from V and 9 bases from J, with 13 bases in between. This CDR3 has 13 amino acids.

This chain uses TRBV5-6 with TRBJ1-2; D uncertain. CDR1 is SGHDT and CDR2 is YYEEEE in the germline V gene. There are 15 residues in the CDR3. V lost 4 bases to trimming and J lost 3 bases, with 16 bases between them. CDR3 loop: CASSVRLNTYYGYTF. The CDR3 nucleotides read TGTGCCAGCAGCGTTCGACTGAACACATACTATGGCTACACCTTC. The complete variable domain, with remaining parts taken from reference TRBV5-6 and TRBJ1-2, reads DAGVTQSPTHLIKTRGQQVTLRCSPKSGHDTVSWYQQALGQGPQFIFQYYEEEERQRGNFPDRFSGHQFPNYSSELNVNALLLGDSALYLCASSVRLNTYYGYTFGSGTRLTVV.